This passage covers 16 T cell receptor beta chains from one sample sequenced in a study of T cells in Graves' hyperthyroidism and ophthalmopathy. The investigators amplified TCR beta CDR3 regions from RNA transcripts. HTBI primers were the set used in a first-round RT-PCR of the TCR CDR3. A single record per CDR3 protein comes from TCRdb applying MiXCR to the multiplex PCR reads. The table records hundreds of thousands of distinct CDR3 sequences, just under 20% of them present only once. The material sequenced was blood. These receptors were collected from a man between 40 and 49 years old with Graves' ophthalmopathy.

The genes are TRBV6-1 and TRBJ2-1; the D gene is possibly TRBD2 (5 bases). Trimming cost V 5 bases and J 2 bases, with 13 bases left between them. Germline CDR1 and CDR2: MNHNS and SASEGT. The CDR3 length is 15 residues. In nucleotides, the CDR3 is TGTGCCAGCAGTCGAGGCGGGCTCACCTACAATGAGCAGTTCTTC. This gives the protein CASSRGGLTYNEQFF.

The chain links TRBV20-1 to TRBJ1-4, with TRBD1 matching over 9 bases. The germline CDR1 and CDR2 sequences are DFQATT and SNEGSKA (reference sequence). After removal of 6 bases from V and 5 bases from J, the junction contained 4 bases not matched to a gene. The length of the CDR3 is 13 residues. The chain's CDR3 is CSARTGENEKLFF. CDR3 nucleotide sequence: TGCAGTGCCAGGACAGGGGAAAATGAAAAACTGTTTTTT.

This clonotype was picked up a small number of times. The chain couples TRBV19 to TRBJ1-1; TRBD1 agrees at 7 bases. The CDR3 consists of 17 residues. CDR1 and CDR2 from the germline V gene are LNHDA and SQIVND (reference sequence). V shed 4 bases and J 2 bases; nucleotides not matched to a gene: 13. CDR3 loop: CASSKKRDSFSNTEAFF. CDR3 in DNA: TGTGCCAGTAGTAAGAAGCGGGACAGTTTCAGTAACACTGAAGCTTTCTTT.

The chain joins TRBV19 to TRBJ1-1, with no clear D. Per the germline V gene, CDR1 is LNHDA and CDR2 is SQIVND (reference sequence). The CDR3 length is 14 residues. Trimming took 3 bases from V and 1 from J, leaving 9 bases between them. The CDR3 DNA is TGTGCCAGTAGTATCTCTGCAGGGAACACTGAAGCTTTCTTT. Translated, it gives CASSISAGNTEAFF. Looking up the rest from reference TRBV19 and TRBJ1-1 gives the full variable domain: DGGITQSPKYLFRKEGQNVTLSCEQNLNHDAMYWYRQDPGQGLRLIYYSQIVNDFQKGDIAEGYSVSREKKESFPLTVTSAQKNPTAFYLCASSISAGNTEAFFGQGTRLTVV.

J is TRBJ1-5 and V is TRBV7-6, with D maybe TRBD1 (6 bases). Trimming shortened V by 7 bases and J by 7 bases, and 17 bases separated the two germline ends. This CDR3 is built from 14 residues. Germline values: CDR1 SGHVS, CDR2 FNYEAQ. This CDR3 is CASIPSQGGQPQHF. The DNA of the CDR3 is TGTGCCAGCATCCCTTCACAGGGAGGACAGCCCCAGCATTTT.

This sequence joins TRBV5-1 and TRBJ2-1; TRBD2 matches at 14 bases. Losses at the gene ends were 6 bases for V and 4 bases for J; bases not matched to a gene: 9. Germline-derived CDR1 and CDR2 are SGHRS and YFSETQ. The CDR3 runs 17 residues. CDR3 residues: CASNRQGTSGGYNEQFF. The CDR3 DNA is TGCGCCAGCAACCGACAAGGGACTAGCGGGGGTTACAATGAGCAGTTCTTC.

This chain joins TRBV3-1 and TRBJ2-7; TRBD2 aligns across 9 bases. This CDR3 spans 16 amino acids. The junction had 7 bases not matched to a gene; V was cut back by 0 bases and J by 4 bases. Germline CDR1 LGHDT, CDR2 YNNKEL (reference sequence). The CDR3 region is CASSQDRAGGPYEQYF. CDR3 DNA sequence: TGTGCCAGCAGCCAAGATCGGGCGGGAGGGCCGTACGAGCAGTACTTC.

This clonotype was observed a few times. The DNA of the CDR3 is TGTGCCAGCACCCCACCAGGGGCCGGTGGCACTGAAGCTTTCTTT. Protein: CASTPPGAGGTEAFF. The chain carries TRBV6-1 and TRBJ1-1, with TRBD1 as a possible D gene (6 bases). The CDR3 is 15 residues long. The germline gives CDR1 MNHNS, CDR2 SASEGT. V lost 7 bases, J lost 4 bases, and 19 bases lay in between.

This clonotype was counted a few times. The chain combines TRBV6-1 with TRBJ2-7; D gene unclear. This CDR3 is 16 amino acids long. The V gene lost 6 bases and the J gene lost 0 bases, with 18 bases spanning the gap. CDR1 MNHNS and CDR2 SASEGT come from the germline V gene. CDR3 in amino acids: CASSPDFPGNSYEQYF. The CDR3 DNA reads TGTGCCAGCAGCCCAGACTTTCCGGGTAACTCCTACGAGCAGTACTTC.

This clonotype turned up a few times. The rearrangement links TRBV25-1 to TRBJ2-1; the D gene is possibly TRBD2 (7 bases). Germline V CDR1 and CDR2: MGHDK, SYGVNS. Trimming stripped 5 bases from V and 5 bases from J, with 16 bases between. This CDR3 is built from 15 residues. CDR3 coding DNA: TGTGCCAGCAGTAGGGGGGGGGGGGGCCACAATGAGCAGTTCTTC. Its protein product is CASSRGGGGHNEQFF.

This clonotype was picked up a small number of times. The chain uses TRBV29-1 and TRBJ2-1; D is ambiguous. Germline lookup yields CDR1 SQVTM and CDR2 ANQGSEA. V shed 3 bases and J shed 2 bases, with 8 bases lying between them. CDR3 length: 13 amino acids. The CDR3 DNA follows: TGCAGCGTTGAGAAGGGAACCTACAATGAGCAGTTCTTC. It translates to CSVEKGTYNEQFF.

The sample holds many counts of this clonotype. V and J are TRBV5-1 and TRBJ1-1; TRBD1 aligns across 8 bases. V was pared by 5 bases and J by 5 bases, with 14 bases of the junction left unmatched. Germline assignment: CDR1 SGHRS and CDR2 YFSETQ. The length of the CDR3 is 16 residues. CDR3 nucleotide sequence: TGCGCCAGCAGACGAGGACAGGGTCTAGGGCGGACTGAAGCTTTCTTT. It encodes CASRRGQGLGRTEAFF.

The chain recombines TRBV5-1 with TRBJ1-1, with D tentatively TRBD1 (5 bases). Germline CDR1 and CDR2: SGHRS and YFSETQ. There are 14 residues in the CDR3. Deletions cut 1 base from V and 4 bases from J, with 11 bases between. CDR3 coding DNA: TGCGCCAGCAGCTTGTCGGGGGTGAGCACTGAAGCTTTCTTT. Translation gives CASSLSGVSTEAFF. Complete variable domain (other parts from reference TRBV5-1 and TRBJ1-1): KAGVTQTPRYLIKTRGQQVTLSCSPISGHRSVSWYQQTPGQGLQFLFEYFSETQRNKGNFPGRFSGRQFSNSRSEMNVSTLELGDSALYLCASSLSGVSTEAFFGQGTRLTVV.

J is TRBJ2-1 and V is TRBV11-3, with TRBD2 matching over 10 bases. V dropped 5 bases and J dropped 7; count of bases not matched to a gene: 11. The V gene's germline CDR1 is SGHNT and CDR2 YENEEA. This CDR3 contains 16 residues. The chain's CDR3 is CASSPLQREGFNEQFF. Here the CDR3 DNA reads TGTGCCAGCAGCCCCCTTCAGCGGGAGGGTTTTAATGAGCAGTTCTTC.

This clonotype came up once. This sequence joins TRBV25-1 and TRBJ2-1; D might be TRBD2 (5 bases). Trimming cost V 6 bases and J 4 bases, with 10 bases left between them. The CDR3 is 13 amino acids. Germline V gene lookup returns CDR1 MGHDK and CDR2 SYGVNS. CDR3 loop: CASRSADYNEQFF. For the CDR3, the DNA is TGTGCCAGCAGATCAGCGGATTACAATGAGCAGTTCTTC.

The rearrangement uses TRBV29-1 and TRBJ1-1; tentatively, D is TRBD1 (6 bases). V lost 5 bases and J lost 7, with 11 bases in between. Per germline, CDR1 SQVTM and CDR2 ANQGSEA. The CDR3 length is 11 residues. CDR3 loop: CSVPGQLEAFF. The CDR3 DNA follows: TGCAGCGTTCCAGGACAGCTTGAAGCTTTCTTT.